Listed here are 21 T cell receptor beta chains from one sample, sequenced in a study of OX40 agonist ivuxolimab in advanced cancers. The data were produced by immunoSEQ multiplex PCR, yet TCRdb's version contains in-frame clones alone and is incomplete. The repertoire holds fewer than 80,000 clones, with about 85% as singletons. Sequenced material: CD4+ or CD8+ T cells sorted from blood, taken in a trial of the OX40 agonist ivuxolimab. The receptors come from an adult with an advanced solid tumor such as melanoma, head and neck, liver or kidney cancer.

The V call is TRBV10-3, the J call TRBJ1-5; the D gene is possibly TRBD1 (5 bases). Per the germline V gene, CDR1 is ENHRY and CDR2 is SYGVKD. The CDR3 contains 13 residues. Trimming took 2 bases from V and 11 from J, leaving 13 bases between them. This chain's CDR3 is CAISEDGTGSQHF. The CDR3 DNA follows: TGTGCCATCAGTGAGGATGGGACGGGGTCCCAGCATTTT.

The chain has TRBV7-9 and TRBJ1-2; D is possibly TRBD1 (6 bases). This CDR3 is 15 amino acids long. The ends were cut back, 10 bases at V and 0 bases at J, with 18 bases in the middle. CDR1 is SEHNR and CDR2 is FQNEAQ in the germline V gene (reference sequence). The CDR3 DNA reads as TGTGCCACCCTTAAAGAGGGGGAAACTAACTATGGCTACACCTTC. Translated, it gives CATLKEGETNYGYTF. Drawing the rest from reference TRBV7-9 and TRBJ1-2, the complete variable domain is DTGVSQNPRHKITKRGQNVTFRCDPISEHNRLYWYRQTLGQGPEFLTYFQNEAQLEKSRLLSDRFSAERPKGSFSTLEIQRTEQGDSAMYLCATLKEGETNYGYTFGSGTRLTVV.

This clone was counted only a few times. It is unclear where the CDR3 begins or ends on the DNA, so no DNA is shown, and the CDR3 is as TCRdb lists it. V usage is TRBV5-8 and J usage is TRBJ2-3. Germline-derived CDR1 and CDR2 are SGHTS and YDEGEE. The CDR3 has 15 amino acids, counting both end residues. CDR3 residues: CASSFSGQALDTQYF.

The chain has TRBV7-9 and TRBJ2-7; D is possibly TRBD2 (6 bases). CDR3 length: 13 amino acids. V gave up 3 bases and J gave up 3 bases, with 9 bases separating them. Germline CDR1 is SEHNR and CDR2 is FQNEAQ (reference sequence). The CDR3 DNA sequence: TGTGCCAGCAGCTTGTCGGAGGGCTACGAGCAGTACTTC. Translating gives CASSLSEGYEQYF.

The gene calls are TRBV5-6 and TRBJ2-2; 7 bases line up with TRBD2. Trimming removed 2 bases from V and 2 bases from J; junction bases left unmatched: 6. CDR3 length: 16 residues. CDR1 is SGHDT, CDR2 YYEEEE, per germline. CDR3 protein: CASSLRTGGNTGELFF. The CDR3 DNA is TGTGCCAGCAGCTTAAGAACGGGGGGAAACACCGGGGAGCTGTTTTTT.

As concerns this clone: At one of its ends the junction is not consistent with the germline gene, which may arise from a read error. The chain links TRBV7-7 to TRBJ1-4; 7 nucleotides agree with TRBD1. The germline CDR1 and CDR2 sequences are SSHAT and FNYEAQ (reference sequence). The length of the CDR3 is 15 residues. CDR3 sequence (DNA): TGTGCTAGCAGCCCGGGACAGTCAACTAATGAAAAACTGTTTTTT. Residues: CASSPGQSTNEKLFF.

The V call is TRBV6-5, the J call TRBJ1-2; D uncertain. The CDR3 runs to 14 residues. CDR1 and CDR2 (germline): MNHEY, SVGAGI. The V end lost 2 bases, the J end lost 0 bases, and 7 bases lay between the germline ends. The CDR3 DNA sequence: TGTGCCAGCAGTTACCGGGAAGCTAACTATGGCTACACCTTC. It specifies CASSYREANYGYTF.

The genes are TRBV6-4 and TRBJ2-7, with 12 bases matching TRBD1. V lost 4 bases, J lost 9 bases, and 10 bases stayed unmatched. CDR1 and CDR2 (germline): MRHNA, SNTAGT. This CDR3 is 15 amino acids long. The CDR3 DNA reads TGTGCCAGCAGTGCCCGGGACAGGGGGCAGGGGTGGCAGTACTTC. Translating it yields CASSARDRGQGWQYF.

V gene TRBV28 combines with J gene TRBJ2-3; D is possibly TRBD1 (6 bases). Between the trimmed V and J ends, which lost 6 bases and 5 bases, there was a span of 18 bases. Germline values: CDR1 MDHEN, CDR2 SYDVKM. The CDR3 is 15 amino acids. The CDR3 spells CASSLPGTQRDTQYF. The CDR3 coding sequence is TGTGCCAGCAGCTTGCCCGGGACACAAAGAGATACGCAGTATTTT. The complete variable domain, with remaining parts taken from reference TRBV28 and TRBJ2-3, reads DVKVTQSSRYLVKRTGEKVFLECVQDMDHENMFWYRQDPGLGLRLIYFSYDVKMKEKGDIPEGYSVSREKKERFSLILESASTNQTSMYLCASSLPGTQRDTQYFGPGTRLTVL.

The V and J genes are TRBV4-2 and TRBJ2-7; maybe TRBD2 (6 bases). The V end was cut by 3 bases, the J end by 2 bases, with 14 bases between. The V gene's germline CDR1 is LGHNA and CDR2 YNFKEQ. This CDR3 has 15 amino acids. The CDR3 nucleotides are TGTGCCAGCAGCCAGGGGGGACTTTGGACCTACGAGCAGTACTTC. This gives the protein CASSQGGLWTYEQYF.

The rearrangement uses TRBV28 and TRBJ2-2; D is unresolved. Trimming pared 6 bases from V and 7 bases from J, leaving 21 bases between. Germline V gives CDR1 MDHEN, CDR2 SYDVKM. This CDR3 has 16 residues. This CDR3 is CASRPPIALGYGELFF. CDR3 in DNA: TGTGCCAGCAGGCCACCAATAGCATTGGGGTACGGGGAGCTGTTTTTT.

The genes are TRBV30 and TRBJ2-2; D is ambiguous. The CDR3 is made up of 13 amino acids. V was cut by 3 bases and J by 1 base, with 6 bases left in between. Germline V gene data show CDR1 as GTSNPN and CDR2 as SVGIG (reference sequence). The CDR3 region has the DNA TGTGCCTGGAGCAGTGGGAACACCGGGGAGCTGTTTTTT. This translates into CAWSSGNTGELFF.

This chain joins TRBV28 and TRBJ1-3, with a weak D call TRBD1 (5 bases). Deletions cut 7 bases from V and 0 bases from J, with 13 bases between. CDR1 is MDHEN, CDR2 SYDVKM, per germline. The length of the CDR3 is 15 residues. The CDR3 DNA is TGTGCCAGCATTTACAGGAAGGGCTCTGGAAACACCATATATTTT. It is translated as CASIYRKGSGNTIYF.

The chain is built from TRBV30 and TRBJ1-6; D is unresolved. Germline V gene data show CDR1 as GTSNPN and CDR2 as SVGIG (reference sequence). V was trimmed by 0 bases and J by 5 bases, leaving 8 bases between them. The CDR3 covers 14 residues. As DNA, the CDR3 is TGTGCCTGGAGTGTATTGAGAAATAATTCACCCCTCCACTTT. This encodes CAWSVLRNNSPLHF.

The V call is TRBV27, the J call TRBJ2-1, with D unresolved. Germline assignment: CDR1 MNHEY and CDR2 SMNVEV (reference sequence). The V end lost 4 bases, the J end lost 10 bases, and 20 bases lay between the germline ends. The CDR3 totals 15 residues. The CDR3 here is CASSSGGTLRIEQFF. CDR3 nucleotide sequence: TGTGCCAGCAGTTCCGGCGGCACGCTCCGTATCGAGCAGTTCTTC.

This chain connects TRBV10-3 to TRBJ2-5; 9 bases are a match to TRBD1. Trimming cost V 3 bases and J 5 bases; bases outside gene matches: 10. This CDR3 comprises 16 residues. Per the germline V gene, CDR1 is ENHRY and CDR2 is SYGVKD. CDR3 bases: TGTGCCATCAGTGACGGACAGGGGACTGTCCGGGAGACCCAGTACTTC. This gives the protein CAISDGQGTVRETQYF.

The chain joins TRBV2 to TRBJ2-5, with D unresolved. The germline gives CDR1 SNHLY, CDR2 FYNNEI. CDR3 length equals 13 residues. Trimming removed 0 bases from V and 5 bases from J, with 7 bases in between. The CDR3 region is CASSEAPGETQYF. CDR3 coding DNA: TGTGCCAGCAGTGAAGCCCCTGGGGAGACCCAGTACTTC.

This chain connects TRBV27 to TRBJ2-2; the D call may be TRBD1 or TRBD2 (6 bases each). This CDR3 has 20 residues. From germline, CDR1 is MNHEY and CDR2 SMNVEV (reference sequence). V lost 1 base and J 4 bases, leaving 25 bases between the germline ends. The DNA of the CDR3 is TGTGCCAGCAGTTTATTTTCGACATTCGGGGTTAGGGGGGTCACCGGGGAGCTGTTTTTT. Translating gives CASSLFSTFGVRGVTGELFF.

As DNA, the CDR3 is TGCAGCGTTGCCCCAGGGAGGGCCGGGGAGCTGTTTTTT. Translation: CSVAPGRAGELFF. The chain recombines TRBV29-1 with TRBJ2-2, with 7 bases matching TRBD2. Germline CDR1 SQVTM, CDR2 ANQGSEA. This CDR3 has 13 residues. Trimming at V came to 4 bases and at J to 6 bases, leaving 5 bases not matched to a gene.

The J gene is TRBJ2-3, the V gene TRBV11-3; 9 bases line up with TRBD2. Per germline, CDR1 SGHNT and CDR2 YENEEA. The CDR3 is 17 amino acids. The V gene end was trimmed by 3 bases and the J gene end by 0 bases; junction bases not matched to a gene: 7. CDR3 nucleotides: TGTGCCAGCAGCTTGGGACTAGCAGCCACTAGCACAGATACGCAGTATTTT. Translation gives CASSLGLAATSTDTQYF. The complete variable domain, with remaining parts taken from reference TRBV11-3 and TRBJ2-3, reads EAGVVQSPRYKIIEKKQPVAFWCNPISGHNTLYWYLQNLGQGPELLIRYENEEAVDDSQLPKDRFSAERLKGVDSTLKIQPAELGDSAVYLCASSLGLAATSTDTQYFGPGTRLTVL.

Worth noting for this clone: In the same sample, other DNA sequences code for this CDR3. The chain recombines TRBV11-1 with TRBJ2-7, with D unclear. V was trimmed by 6 bases and J by 1 base, leaving 10 bases between them. Looked up from germline, CDR1 is SGHAT and CDR2 is FQDESV (reference sequence). The CDR3 sequence is 13 residues long. CDR3: CASSRTESYEQYF. CDR3 bases: TGTGCCAGCAGTCGGACGGAATCCTACGAGCAGTACTTC. Together with reference TRBV11-1 and TRBJ2-7, the CDR3 gives the full variable domain: EAEVAQSPRYKITEKSQAVAFWCDPISGHATLYWYRQILGQGPELLVQFQDESVVDDSQLPKDRFSAERLKGVDSTLKIQPAELGDSAMYLCASSRTESYEQYFGPGTRLTVT.